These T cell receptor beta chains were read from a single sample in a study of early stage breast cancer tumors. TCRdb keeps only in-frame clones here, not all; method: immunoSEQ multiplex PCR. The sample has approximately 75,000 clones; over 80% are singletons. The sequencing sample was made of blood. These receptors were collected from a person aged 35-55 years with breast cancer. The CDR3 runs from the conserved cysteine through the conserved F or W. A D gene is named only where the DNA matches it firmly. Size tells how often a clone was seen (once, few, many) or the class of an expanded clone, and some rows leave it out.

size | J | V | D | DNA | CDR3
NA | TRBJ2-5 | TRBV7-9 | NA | TGTGCCAGCAGCCGCGTCGGTCGGGAGACCCAGTACTTC | CASSRVGRETQYF
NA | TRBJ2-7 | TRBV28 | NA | TGTGCCAGCAGTTTAGTGGGGAACATACACTCCTACGAGCAGTACTTC | CASSLVGNIHSYEQYF
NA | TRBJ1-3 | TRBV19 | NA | TGTGCCAGTAGTCCTCTCGGAGAAGGTTCTGGAAACACCATATATTTT | CASSPLGEGSGNTIYF
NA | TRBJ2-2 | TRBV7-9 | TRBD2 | TGTGCCAGCAGACGGGGGACTAGCGGGAGGATGGCAGACACCGGGGAGCTGTTTTTT | CASRRGTSGRMADTGELFF
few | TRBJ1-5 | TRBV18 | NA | TGTGCCAGCTCACCACCGGCAGACGGTCAGCCCCAGCATTTT | CASSPPADGQPQHF
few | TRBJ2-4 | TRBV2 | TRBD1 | TGTGCCAGCAGTCGGACCGGGACAGGGAAAAACATTCAGTACTTC | CASSRTGTGKNIQYF
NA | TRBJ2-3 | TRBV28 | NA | TGTGCCAGCAGTTTTCACCTAGATAGCACAGATACGCAGTATTTT | CASSFHLDSTDTQYF
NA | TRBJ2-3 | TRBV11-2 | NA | TGTGCCAGCAGCTTTTTCAGGAGTCCAGATACGCAGTATTTT | CASSFFRSPDTQYF
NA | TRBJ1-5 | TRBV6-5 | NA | TGTGCCAGCAAGAGGGAGGGTCAGCCCCAGCATTTT | CASKREGQPQHF
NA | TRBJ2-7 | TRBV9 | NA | TGTGCCAGCAGCCAATACCAGGGTAGCTCCTACGAGCAGTACTTC | CASSQYQGSSYEQYF
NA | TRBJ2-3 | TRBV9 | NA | TGTGCCAGCAGCGTAGCGGGCTTCACAGATACGCAGTATTTT | CASSVAGFTDTQYF
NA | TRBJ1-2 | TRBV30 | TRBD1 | TGTGCCTGGAGTGAGACAGGGGCGGCTGGCTACACCTTC | CAWSETGAAGYTF
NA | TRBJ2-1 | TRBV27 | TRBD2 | TGTGCCAGCAGTTTAAGTCCTAGCGGGAGGGGTGAGCAGTTCTTC | CASSLSPSGRGEQFF
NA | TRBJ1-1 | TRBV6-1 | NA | TGTGCCAGCAGTGATCAGGGAAGGGCTAACACTGAAGCTTTCTTT | CASSDQGRANTEAFF
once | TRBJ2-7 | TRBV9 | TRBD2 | TGTGCCAGCAGCGTAGGGGGCGGGACTAGGGGCTACGAGCAGTACTTC | CASSVGGGTRGYEQYF
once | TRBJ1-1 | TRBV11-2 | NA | TGTGCCAGCAGCTTTACAATGAACACTGAAGCTTTCTTT | CASSFTMNTEAFF
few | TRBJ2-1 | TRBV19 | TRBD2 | TGTGCCAGCCGAGGTTATAGCGGGAGTGAACCGTTCTTC | CASRGYSGSEPFF
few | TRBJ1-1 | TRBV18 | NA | TGTGCCAGCTCACCAGGCAGGAACACTGAAGCTTTCTTT | CASSPGRNTEAFF
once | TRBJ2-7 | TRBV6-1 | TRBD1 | TGTGCCAGCAGTCCCTCAGACAGGGGCTCCTACGAGCAGTACTTC | CASSPSDRGSYEQYF
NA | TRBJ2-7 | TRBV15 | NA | TGTGCCACCAGCAGCATACGCATCAGGAGTTACGAGCAGTACTTC | CATSSIRIRSYEQYF
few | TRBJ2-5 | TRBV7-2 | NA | TGTGCCAGCAGCTTAGACAGTCGGGAGACCCAGTACTTC | CASSLDSRETQYF
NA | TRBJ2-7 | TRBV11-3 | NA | TGTGCCAGCAGCCGACTCCATGGCCACGAGCAGTACTTC | CASSRLHGHEQYF
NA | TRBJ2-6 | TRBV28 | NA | TGTGCCAGCAGTCTACAGGCTGGGGCCAACGTCCTGACTTTC | CASSLQAGANVLTF
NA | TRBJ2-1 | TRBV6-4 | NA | TGTGCCAGCAGTCGGACTACCAACAATGAGCAGTTCTTC | CASSRTTNNEQFF
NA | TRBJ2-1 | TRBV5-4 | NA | TGTGCCAGCAGCTTGGTGGTCGGAGCCGCCAATGAGCAGTTCTTC | CASSLVVGAANEQFF
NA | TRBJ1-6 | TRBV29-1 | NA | TGCAGCGTCGCGACAGAGTTTAATTCACCCCTCCACTTT | CSVATEFNSPLHF
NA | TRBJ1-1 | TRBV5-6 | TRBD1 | TGTGCCAGCAGCTTGGGTTCGACAGGGAATACTGAAGCTTTCTTT | CASSLGSTGNTEAFF
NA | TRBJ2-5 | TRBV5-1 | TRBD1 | TGCGCCAGCAGCTCCGACAGGGGTACGGAGACCCAGTACTTC | CASSSDRGTETQYF
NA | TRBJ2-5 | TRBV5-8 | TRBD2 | TGTGCCAGCAGCTTGGAAATCACTAGCGGGACAAAAGTGCAAGAGACCCAGTACTTC | CASSLEITSGTKVQETQYF
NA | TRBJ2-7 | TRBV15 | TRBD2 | TGTGCCACCAGCAGTTTACCAGGGACTAGCTCCTACGAGCAGTACTTC | CATSSLPGTSSYEQYF
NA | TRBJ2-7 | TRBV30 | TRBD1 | TGTGCCTGGAGGTCCCGGGACAGCCCCTACGAGCAGTACTTC | CAWRSRDSPYEQYF
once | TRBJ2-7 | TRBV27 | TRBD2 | TGTGCCAGCAGTTTAAAGGCTAGCGGTTACTACGAGCAGTACTTC | CASSLKASGYYEQYF
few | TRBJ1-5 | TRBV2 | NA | TGTGCCAGCAGTGAAGCGCAGGGAAGGCAGCCCCAGCATTTT | CASSEAQGRQPQHF
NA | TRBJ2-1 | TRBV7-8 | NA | TGTGCCAGCAGCTTAGTTCGCCCACAAGGGTTGAATGAGCAGTTCTTC | CASSLVRPQGLNEQFF
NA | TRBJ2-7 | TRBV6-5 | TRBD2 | TGTGCCAGCAGTCCTAGAATAGCGGGGTACGAGCAGTACTTC | CASSPRIAGYEQYF